This TCR beta chain was recovered during a study of OX40 agonist ivuxolimab in advanced cancers. Regarding the complete study: Ivuxolimab was an agonistic, fully human IgG2 monoclonal antibody directed against OX40 (CD134), a costimulatory receptor. Intravenous ivuxolimab was administered to patients every 2 weeks at six dose levels: 0.01, 0.1, 0.3, 1.5, 3 and 10 mg/kg. Of the approximately 53 patients in dose escalation, 19 had hepatocellular carcinoma, some 15 had melanoma, 9 had renal cell carcinoma and 9 had head and neck cancer. A male proportion of 75% to 85% and a mean age of approximately 61 years, ranging from about 20 to 80, were recorded for the dose-escalation cohort. Patients were allowed to have had prior anti-PD-1, anti-PD-L1 or anti-CTLA-4 therapy, and around 37% of the dose-escalation patients had previously received checkpoint inhibitors. Partial responses occurred in three dose-escalation patients, of whom one had hepatocellular carcinoma and two had cutaneous melanoma. Peripheral TCRbeta sequencing aimed to test whether ivuxolimab altered TCR sequence diversity and caused clonal T-cell expansion. The monotherapy dose-escalation portion (N of about 49 patients) of the phase I ivuxolimab trial is reported in the paper. Overall study results and their limits: The antigen specificity of the peripheral T cells that underwent clonal expansion was not determined. Low levels of normalized T-cell clonal expansion were also shown by some nonresponding patients. In the 0.1-3.0 mg/kg groups, partial responders had among the lowest normalized peripheral clonal expansion, particularly in CD8+ T cells. After ivuxolimab, more expanded clones were found on average in CD8+ T cells than in CD4+ T cells. At doses from 0.1 to 3.0 mg/kg, clonal expansion was seen in both CD4+ and CD8+ blood T cells between baseline and week 6.

As regards this clone: Its antigen remains unidentified. One base away there is no much larger clone; base qualities are not given.

From cysteine to phenylalanine, the CDR3 is 16 amino acids long. The DNA shown is the 48-base CDR3, in frame from base 1. V and J are truncated by 1 base and 3 bases respectively, leaving an intervening sequence of 12 bases. The germline V gene encodes CDR1 SGHNT and CDR2 YENEEA. To sequence the TCRbeta CDR3 region, genomic DNA was isolated from the sorted cells. The immunoSEQ Assay was used to sequence the TCRbeta CDR3 regions. The immuneACCESS repertoire file appears here via TCRdb, limited to in-frame rearrangements. These files lack a portion of the clones; in checked studies, under half of the deficit traces to unresolved V genes, and the cause of the others is not known. Here the sample has more than 75,000 clones; about nine tenths occur a single time. The ten top clones hold 0.38% of the sample. Patients with a history of autoimmune disease or receiving systemic immunosuppression were excluded from the trial. Peripheral blood for TCR sequencing was drawn from every dose cohort at baseline, at cycle 4 day 1 and at cycle 7 day 1. The samples were drawn from a first-in-human, open-label, multicenter phase I dose-escalation trial of ivuxolimab. Adults with locally advanced or metastatic melanoma, renal cell, hepatocellular, or head and neck squamous cell carcinoma were enrolled in the trial. Before TCR sequencing, CD4+ T cells and CD8+ T cells from peripheral blood were sorted into separate populations.

The sequence was collected from an adult with an advanced solid tumor such as melanoma, head and neck, liver or kidney cancer. Sample: CD4+ or CD8+ T cells sorted from blood, taken in a trial of the OX40 agonist ivuxolimab. The rearrangement joined TRBV11-3 to TRBJ2-2; a weak D assignment points to TRBD2 (5 bases agree). CDR3 reads: CASSLVQRADTGELFF. Read as DNA, the sequence is TGTGCCAGCAGCTTAGTACAGAGGGCGGACACCGGGGAGCTGTTTTTT.